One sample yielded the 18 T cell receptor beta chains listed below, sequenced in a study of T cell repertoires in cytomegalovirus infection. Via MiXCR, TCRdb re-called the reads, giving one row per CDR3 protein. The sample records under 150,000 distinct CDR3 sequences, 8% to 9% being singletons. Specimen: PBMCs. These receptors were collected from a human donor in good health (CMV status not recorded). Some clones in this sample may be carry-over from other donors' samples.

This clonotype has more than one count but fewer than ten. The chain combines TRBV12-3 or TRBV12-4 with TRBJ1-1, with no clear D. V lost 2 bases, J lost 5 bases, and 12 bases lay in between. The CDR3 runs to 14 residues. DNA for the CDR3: TGTGCCAGCAGTTTAAGCGCGGGAAGAACTGAAGCTTTCTTT. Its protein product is CASSLSAGRTEAFF.

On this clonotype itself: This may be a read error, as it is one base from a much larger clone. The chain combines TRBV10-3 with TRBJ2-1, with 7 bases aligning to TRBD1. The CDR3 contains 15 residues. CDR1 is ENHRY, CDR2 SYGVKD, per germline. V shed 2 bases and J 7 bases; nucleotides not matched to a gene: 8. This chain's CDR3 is CAISEANRGRNEQFF. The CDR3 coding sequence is TGTGCCATCAGTGAGGCGAACAGGGGTAGGAATGAGCAGTTCTTC.

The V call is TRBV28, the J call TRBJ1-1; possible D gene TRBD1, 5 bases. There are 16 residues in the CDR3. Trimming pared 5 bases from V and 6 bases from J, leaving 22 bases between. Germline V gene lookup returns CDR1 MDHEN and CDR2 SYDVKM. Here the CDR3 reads CASSLTGPVGIAEAFF. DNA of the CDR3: TGTGCCAGCAGTCTTACGGGACCTGTGGGTATCGCTGAAGCTTTCTTT.

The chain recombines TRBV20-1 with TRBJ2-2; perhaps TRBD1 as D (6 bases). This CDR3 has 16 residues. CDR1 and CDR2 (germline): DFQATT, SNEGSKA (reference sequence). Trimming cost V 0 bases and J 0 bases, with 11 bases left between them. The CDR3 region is CSARDQDRSNTGELFF. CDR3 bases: TGCAGTGCTAGAGATCAGGACAGATCGAACACCGGGGAGCTGTTTTTT.

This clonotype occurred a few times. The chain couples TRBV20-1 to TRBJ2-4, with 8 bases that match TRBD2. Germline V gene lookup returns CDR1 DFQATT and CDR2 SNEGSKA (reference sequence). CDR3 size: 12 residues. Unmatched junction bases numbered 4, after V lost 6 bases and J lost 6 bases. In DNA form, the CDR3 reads TGCAGTGCCCAGGGACTAGTAAACATTCAGTACTTC. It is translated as CSAQGLVNIQYF.

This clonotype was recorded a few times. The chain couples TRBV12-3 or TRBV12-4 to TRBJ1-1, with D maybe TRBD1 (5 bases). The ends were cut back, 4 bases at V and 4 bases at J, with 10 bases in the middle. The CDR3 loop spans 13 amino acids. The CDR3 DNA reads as TGTGCCAGCAGTTACGGGGGTATCACTGAAGCTTTCTTT. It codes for CASSYGGITEAFF.

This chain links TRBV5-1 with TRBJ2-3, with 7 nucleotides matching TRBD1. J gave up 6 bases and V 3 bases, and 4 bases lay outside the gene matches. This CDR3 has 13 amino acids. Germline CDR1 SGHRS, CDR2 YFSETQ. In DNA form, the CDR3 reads TGCGCCAGCAGCTCGACAGGGTTCGATACGCAGTATTTT. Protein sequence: CASSSTGFDTQYF.

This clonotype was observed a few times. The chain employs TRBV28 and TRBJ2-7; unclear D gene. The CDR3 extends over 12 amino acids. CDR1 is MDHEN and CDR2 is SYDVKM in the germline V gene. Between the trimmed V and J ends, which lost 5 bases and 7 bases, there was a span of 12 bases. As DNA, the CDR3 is TGTGCCAGCAGTCCATCGACCCGGGAGCAGTACTTC. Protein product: CASSPSTREQYF.

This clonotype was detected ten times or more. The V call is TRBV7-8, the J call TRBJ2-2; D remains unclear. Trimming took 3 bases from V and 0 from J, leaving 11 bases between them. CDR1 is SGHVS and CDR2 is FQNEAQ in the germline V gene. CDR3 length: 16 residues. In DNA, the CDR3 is TGTGCCAGCAGCTTCAGCTGGGATACGAACACCGGGGAGCTGTTTTTT. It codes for CASSFSWDTNTGELFF.

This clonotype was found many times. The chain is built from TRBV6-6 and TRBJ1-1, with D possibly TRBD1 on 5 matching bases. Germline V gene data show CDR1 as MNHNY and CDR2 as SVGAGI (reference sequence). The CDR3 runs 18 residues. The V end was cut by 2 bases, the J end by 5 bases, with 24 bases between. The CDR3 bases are TGTGCCAGCAGTTACGGTGTGAGGGGAGGTCTCCCGATTACTGAAGCTTTCTTT. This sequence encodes CASSYGVRGGLPITEAFF.

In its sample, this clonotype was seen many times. CDR3 nucleotide sequence: TGTGCCAGCAGCCCATCGGTAGCGGGGTCCACCGGGGAGCTGTTTTTT. This codes for CASSPSVAGSTGELFF. This chain links TRBV28 with TRBJ2-2; 8 bases are shared with TRBD2. This CDR3 is 16 amino acids long. CDR1 MDHEN and CDR2 SYDVKM come from the germline V gene. Unmatched junction bases numbered 10, after V lost 6 bases and J lost 4 bases.

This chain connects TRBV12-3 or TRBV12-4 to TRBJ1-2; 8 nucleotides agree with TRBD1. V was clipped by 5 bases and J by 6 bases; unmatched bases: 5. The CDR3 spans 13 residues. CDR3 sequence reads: CASSRTGQDGYTF. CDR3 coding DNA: TGTGCCAGCAGTAGGACAGGGCAAGATGGCTACACCTTC.

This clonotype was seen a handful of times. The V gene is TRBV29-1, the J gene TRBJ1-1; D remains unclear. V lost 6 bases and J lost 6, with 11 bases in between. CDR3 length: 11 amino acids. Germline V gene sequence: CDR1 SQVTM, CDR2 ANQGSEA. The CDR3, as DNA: TGCAGCGTCGGGGAGGGCGCTGAAGCTTTCTTT. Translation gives CSVGEGAEAFF.

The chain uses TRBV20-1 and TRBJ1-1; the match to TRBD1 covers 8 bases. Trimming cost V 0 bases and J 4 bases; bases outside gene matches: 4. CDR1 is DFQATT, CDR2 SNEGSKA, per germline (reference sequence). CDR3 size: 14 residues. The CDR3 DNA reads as TGCAGTGCTAGAGACCAGGGGGCAGGCACTGAAGCTTTCTTT. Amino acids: CSARDQGAGTEAFF.

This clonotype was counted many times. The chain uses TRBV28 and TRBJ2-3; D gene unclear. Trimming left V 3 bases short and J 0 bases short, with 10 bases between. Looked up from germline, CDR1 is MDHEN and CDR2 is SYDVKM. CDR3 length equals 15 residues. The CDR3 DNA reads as TGTGCCAGCAGTTTTATGGGGTCTAGCACAGATACGCAGTATTTT. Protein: CASSFMGSSTDTQYF.

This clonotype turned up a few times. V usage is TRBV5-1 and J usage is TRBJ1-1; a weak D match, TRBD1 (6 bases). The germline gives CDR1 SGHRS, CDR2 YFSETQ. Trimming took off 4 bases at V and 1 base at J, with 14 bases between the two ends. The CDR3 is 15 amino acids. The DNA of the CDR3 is TGCGCCAGCAGCACATCCCCCAGGGGGAACACTGAAGCTTTCTTT. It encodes CASSTSPRGNTEAFF.

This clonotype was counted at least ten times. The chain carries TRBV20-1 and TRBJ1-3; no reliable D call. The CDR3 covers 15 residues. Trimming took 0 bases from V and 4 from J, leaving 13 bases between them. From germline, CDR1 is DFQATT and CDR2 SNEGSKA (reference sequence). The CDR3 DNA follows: TGCAGTGCTAGAGATGCGGGGAGATCGGGAAACACCATATATTTT. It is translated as CSARDAGRSGNTIYF.

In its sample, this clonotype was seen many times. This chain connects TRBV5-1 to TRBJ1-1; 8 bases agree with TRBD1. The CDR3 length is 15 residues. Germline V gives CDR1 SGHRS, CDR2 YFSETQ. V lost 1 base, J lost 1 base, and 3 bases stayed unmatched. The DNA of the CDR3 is TGCGCCAGCAGCTTGCGGGGGACAGGGAACACTGAAGCTTTCTTT. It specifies CASSLRGTGNTEAFF.